The 8 T cell receptor beta chains below come from one sample, sequenced in a study of vaccination and CD4 T cells after COVID-19. No antigen is known for these receptors. The assay that was used to sequence DNA from cultured CD4+ T cells was the Oncomine TCR Beta short-read assay. TCRdb re-called the PCR reads with MiXCR, one entry per CDR3 protein. The table lists roughly 16,000 distinct CDR3 sequences, under 75% of them singletons, with around a sixth in the top ten. Indicated treatment: approximately nine-day PBMC culture with coronavirus spike peptide pools or control peptides (ViraFEST assay). The sample comprised CD4+ T cells from blood, cultured in vitro. These receptors all come from a human donor who had recovered from COVID-19.

This chain uses TRBV6-1 with TRBJ1-2, with 10 bases that match TRBD1. The germline V gene has CDR1 MNHNS and CDR2 SASEGT. V lost 8 bases to trimming and J lost 3 bases; unmatched junction nucleotides: 3. The CDR3 length is 13 residues. The DNA of the CDR3 is TGTGCCAGCTCGGGACAGGGGTACTATGGCTACACCTTC. Translating it yields CASSGQGYYGYTF.

The chain employs TRBV27 and TRBJ2-1; D is ambiguous. V was trimmed by 3 bases and J by 0 bases, leaving 6 bases between them. Germline CDR1 MNHEY, CDR2 SMNVEV (reference sequence). The CDR3 extends over 14 amino acids. CDR3 region: CASSFSYSYNEQFF. The DNA of the CDR3 is TGTGCCAGCAGTTTCTCTTACTCCTACAATGAGCAGTTCTTC.

This clonotype has just one count. The chain joins TRBV30 to TRBJ1-2; D remains ambiguous. In germline, CDR1 is GTSNPN, CDR2 SVGIG (reference sequence). The CDR3 is 12 amino acids. Trimming took 2 bases from V and 8 from J, leaving 12 bases between them. CDR3: CAWSQSVGGYTF. DNA of the CDR3: TGTGCCTGGAGTCAGTCCGTGGGCGGCTACACCTTC. Drawing the rest from reference TRBV30 and TRBJ1-2, the complete variable domain is SQTIHQWPATLVQPVGSPLSLECTVEGTSNPNLYWYRQAAGRGLQLLFYSVGIGQISSEVPQNLSASRPQDRQFILSSKKLLLSDSGFYLCAWSQSVGGYTFGSGTRLTVV.

This chain joins TRBV24-1 and TRBJ2-5, with D possibly TRBD2 on 6 matching bases. In germline, CDR1 is KGHDR, CDR2 SFDVKD. V lost 10 bases and J lost 1, with 15 bases in between. There are 14 residues in the CDR3. The CDR3 is CATEGGKGQETQYF. The DNA for the CDR3 is TGTGCCACGGAAGGCGGGAAGGGCCAAGAGACCCAGTACTTC.

V gene TRBV20-1 combines with J gene TRBJ2-3, with D perhaps matching TRBD2 (5 bases). CDR1 DFQATT and CDR2 SNEGSKA come from the germline V gene (reference sequence). Trimming stripped 5 bases from V and 3 bases from J, with 18 bases between. The CDR3 loop spans 15 amino acids. The CDR3 loop is CSALNAGLGTDTQYF. The CDR3 nucleotides read TGCAGTGCTTTGAACGCGGGCCTGGGGACAGATACGCAGTATTTT.

The rearrangement links TRBV20-1 to TRBJ2-3; D is ambiguous. Per the germline V gene, CDR1 is DFQATT and CDR2 is SNEGSKA (reference sequence). This CDR3 is 13 amino acids long. Trimming pared 5 bases from V and 1 base from J, leaving 10 bases between. CDR3 in DNA: TGCAGTGCTCACCTGACTGGCACAGATACGCAGTATTTT. Amino acids: CSAHLTGTDTQYF.

As for this clonotype: Germline is not matched at one junction end, which may reflect a read error. This rearrangement joins TRBV7-2 to TRBJ1-1; D gene uncertain. Germline V CDR1 and CDR2: SGHTA, FQGNSA. This CDR3 is 14 amino acids long. The CDR3 is CVSSLQGRNTEAFF. CDR3 DNA: TGTGTCAGCAGCTTACAAGGAAGGAACACTGAAGCTTTCTTT.

J is TRBJ1-5 and V is TRBV19, with D perhaps matching TRBD1 (5 bases). Per germline, CDR1 LNHDA and CDR2 SQIVND (reference sequence). The CDR3 extends over 18 amino acids. Trimming shortened V by 3 bases and J by 0 bases, and 18 bases separated the two germline ends. CDR3 nucleotides: TGTGCCAGTAGTATCACGGCAGGGCCCCGAACTAGCAATCAGCCCCAGCATTTT. This codes for CASSITAGPRTSNQPQHF.